These 12 T cell receptor beta chains came from one sample sequenced in a study of T cells expressing NK-cell markers (dated by TCRdb to the early 2020s). Libraries were built with 5' RACE. Data came from an Illumina HiSeq 2000. After the reads were reprocessed by TCRdb, one entry was made per CDR3 protein sequence, with no DNA. The record for this sample contains 300,000 to 500,000 distinct CDR3 sequences. In total, the top ten clones hold around 11% of the sample. The source material was blood T cells: a sorted CD56 or NKG2C T cell subset, CD4+ or CD8+ T cells, or bulk PBMC T cells (not recorded which). The receptors stem from a woman in her forties or fifties in good health. Donor details come from another sample of the same person, matched by shared clones.

The V call is TRBV3-1, the J call TRBJ2-1; TCRdb selects TRBD2, and the lack of DNA leaves this call unchecked. Germline CDR1 is LGHDT and CDR2 is YNNKEL (reference sequence). CDR3 length: 14 amino acids. CDR3 sequence: CASSQTGETSGKFF.

The V gene is TRBV6-5, the J gene TRBJ2-1; TCRdb outputs TRBD1, but without DNA this stays unchecked. Germline-derived CDR1 and CDR2 are MNHEY and SVGAGI. The CDR3 is 15 residues long. The CDR3 reads CASSPQTGGFNEQFF.

This chain joins TRBV20-1 and TRBJ1-2. The CDR3 length is 12 residues. Germline V CDR1 and CDR2: DFQATT, SNEGSKA (reference sequence). CDR3 amino acids: CSAVQRFYGYTF.

This chain uses TRBV5-5 with TRBJ2-1. This CDR3 has 15 amino acids. In germline, CDR1 is SGHKS, CDR2 YYEKEE (reference sequence). CDR3 region: CASSSLIGINNEQFF.

The chain couples TRBV5-1 to TRBJ2-7; the D call from TCRdb, TRBD2, cannot be confirmed without DNA. The CDR3 totals 15 residues. The germline gives CDR1 SGHRS, CDR2 YFSETQ. The CDR3 loop reads CASSFSGRAGDEQYF.

The chain carries TRBV20-1 and TRBJ1-6. Per the germline V gene, CDR1 is DFQATT and CDR2 is SNEGSKA (reference sequence). The CDR3 runs to 13 residues. CDR3: CSARSAGQSPLHF.

The rearrangement uses TRBV11-3 and TRBJ2-7; the D call from TCRdb, TRBD2, cannot be confirmed without DNA. CDR1 and CDR2 (germline): SGHNT, YENEEA. This CDR3 comprises 15 residues. CDR3 sequence reads: CASSLGGSGSYEQYF. Complete variable domain (other parts from reference TRBV11-3 and TRBJ2-7): EAGVVQSPRYKIIEKKQPVAFWCNPISGHNTLYWYLQNLGQGPELLIRYENEEAVDDSQLPKDRFSAERLKGVDSTLKIQPAELGDSAVYLCASSLGGSGSYEQYFGPGTRLTVT.

The CDR3 is CASSERGAGTSYSGANVLTF. The chain joins TRBV6-4 to TRBJ2-6; TCRdb's D call, TRBD1, is unchecked because there is no DNA. Germline assignment: CDR1 MRHNA and CDR2 SNTAGT. The CDR3 loop spans 20 amino acids.

This chain connects TRBV20-1 to TRBJ2-4; TCRdb's D call, TRBD1, is unchecked because there is no DNA. Germline CDR1 and CDR2: DFQATT and SNEGSKA (reference sequence). The CDR3 length is 11 residues. The chain's CDR3 is CSARGTNIQYF.

V is TRBV28 and J is TRBJ2-5; TCRdb's D call of TRBD2 is untestable without DNA. The CDR3 totals 16 residues. Per the germline V gene, CDR1 is MDHEN and CDR2 is SYDVKM. This CDR3 is CASSLAGGRWEETQYF.

The CDR3 protein is CASSLGSELNTGELFF. The rearrangement joins TRBV5-1 to TRBJ2-2. The CDR3 runs to 16 residues. Germline V lookup: CDR1 SGHRS, CDR2 YFSETQ.

The rearrangement links TRBV12-3 or TRBV12-4 to TRBJ2-4; no DNA is available, so the TRBD1 call from TCRdb remains unchecked. The CDR3 sequence is 13 residues long. The CDR3 loop reads CASTGQAGNIQYF.